This T cell receptor beta chain was recorded in a study of T cell responses to AZD1222 COVID-19 vaccine. Libraries were prepared by immunoSEQ multiplex PCR; TCRdb keeps only in-frame clonotypes and omits some of them. The sample consists of 150,000 to 200,000 clones, 90% to 95% of them appearing once. Germline CDR1 reads LNHDA; CDR2 reads SQIVND (reference sequence). The CDR3 length is 11 residues. The germline V and J ends were trimmed by 10 bases and 5 bases, with 11 bases remaining between them. Sequences were derived from peripheral blood, sampled on day 0 of AZD1222 vaccination. The source of this sequence is an adult in good health. This chain joins TRBV19 and TRBJ1-1, with D perhaps matching TRBD1 (5 bases). CDR3: CATSGGTEAFF. The CDR3 DNA reads as TGTGCCACCAGCGGGGGGACTGAAGCTTTCTTT. Supplemented by reference TRBV19 and TRBJ1-1, the full variable domain reads DGGITQSPKYLFRKEGQNVTLSCEQNLNHDAMYWYRQDPGQGLRLIYYSQIVNDFQKGDIAEGYSVSREKKESFPLTVTSAQKNPTAFYLCATSGGTEAFFGQGTRLTVV.